The subject of this entry is one TCR beta chain. Its antigen remains unidentified. The data originate from a study of radiation and T cells in renal cell carcinoma. This sample's time point: blood 4 weeks post-SBRT, at nephrectomy. Treatment denoted: 15 Gy SBRT to primary tumor, nephrectomy 4 weeks later. Nephrectomy followed 15 Gy stereotactic body radiation by 4 weeks. TCRdb's table, derived via immunoSEQ multiplex PCR, lists solely in-frame clones and lacks some. The sample gives around 140,000 clones, 70% to 90% of which show up once; less than 20% is in the top ten. Notes on the study in general: From baseline, blood top tumor clonotypes peaked at 2 weeks post-radiation.

The receptor was derived from a woman aged 45-59 years with renal cell carcinoma. This specimen consisted of blood, obtained from a patient whose treatment included radiotherapy and nephrectomy.

CDR3 protein: CASKLTGDSYEQYF. Here the CDR3 DNA reads TGTGCCAGTAAACTTACAGGGGACTCCTACGAGCAGTACTTC. This chain uses TRBV6-5 with TRBJ2-7; TRBD1 agrees at 7 bases. Germline V gene data show CDR1 as MNHEY and CDR2 as SVGAGI. The CDR3 is 14 amino acids. J gave up 0 bases and V 9 bases, and 8 bases lay outside the gene matches.